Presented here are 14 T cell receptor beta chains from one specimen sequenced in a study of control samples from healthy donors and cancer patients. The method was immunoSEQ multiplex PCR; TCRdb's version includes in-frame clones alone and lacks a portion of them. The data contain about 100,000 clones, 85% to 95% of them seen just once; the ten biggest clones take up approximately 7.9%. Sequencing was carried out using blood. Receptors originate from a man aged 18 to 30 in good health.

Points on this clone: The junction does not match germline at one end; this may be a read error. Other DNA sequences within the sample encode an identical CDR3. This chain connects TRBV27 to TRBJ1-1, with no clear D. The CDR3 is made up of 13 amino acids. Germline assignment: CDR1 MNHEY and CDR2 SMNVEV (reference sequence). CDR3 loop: CASSLSPNTEAFF. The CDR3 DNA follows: TGTGCCAGCAGTTTATCCCCAAACACTGAGGCTTTCTTT.

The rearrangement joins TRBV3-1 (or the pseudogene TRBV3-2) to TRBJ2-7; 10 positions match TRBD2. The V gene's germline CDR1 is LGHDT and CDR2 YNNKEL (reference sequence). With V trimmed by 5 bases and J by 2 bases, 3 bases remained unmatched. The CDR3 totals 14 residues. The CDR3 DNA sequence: TGTGCCAGCAGCACTAGCGGGGAGACCTACGAGCAGTACTTC. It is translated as CASSTSGETYEQYF.

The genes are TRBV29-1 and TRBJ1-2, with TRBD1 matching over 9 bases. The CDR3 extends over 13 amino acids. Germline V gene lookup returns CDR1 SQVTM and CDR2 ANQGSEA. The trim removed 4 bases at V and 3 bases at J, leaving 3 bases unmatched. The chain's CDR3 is CSVVTGGHYGYTF. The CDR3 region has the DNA TGCAGCGTTGTGACAGGGGGGCACTATGGCTACACCTTC. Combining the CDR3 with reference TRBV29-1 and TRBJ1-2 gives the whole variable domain SAVISQKPSRDICQRGTSLTIQCQVDSQVTMMFWYRQQPGQSLTLIATANQGSEATYESGFVIDKFPISRPNLTFSTLTVSNMSPEDSSIYLCSVVTGGHYGYTFGSGTRLTVV.

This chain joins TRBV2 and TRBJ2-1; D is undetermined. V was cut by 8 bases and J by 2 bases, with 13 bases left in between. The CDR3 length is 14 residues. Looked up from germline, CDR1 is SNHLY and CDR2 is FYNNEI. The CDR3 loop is CASSPPQTYNEQFF. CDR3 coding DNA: TGTGCCAGCTCTCCCCCCCAGACCTACAATGAGCAGTTCTTC.

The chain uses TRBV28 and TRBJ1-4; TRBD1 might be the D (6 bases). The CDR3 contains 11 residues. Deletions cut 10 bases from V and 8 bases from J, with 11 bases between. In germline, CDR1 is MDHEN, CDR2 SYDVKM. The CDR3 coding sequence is TGTGCCACCTCAGGGGTGGAAAAACTGTTTTTT. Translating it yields CATSGVEKLFF.

The DNA for the CDR3 is TGTGCCAGCAGCTTATTAACAACCGTCATGAACACTGAAGCTTTCTTT. It translates to CASSLLTTVMNTEAFF. The rearrangement uses TRBV11-1 and TRBJ1-1; D is ambiguous. The V gene's germline CDR1 is SGHAT and CDR2 FQDESV (reference sequence). Trimming took 2 bases from V and 0 from J, leaving 13 bases between them. The CDR3 extends over 16 amino acids. Together with reference TRBV11-1 and TRBJ1-1, the CDR3 gives the full variable domain: EAEVAQSPRYKITEKSQAVAFWCDPISGHATLYWYRQILGQGPELLVQFQDESVVDDSQLPKDRFSAERLKGVDSTLKIQPAELGDSAMYLCASSLLTTVMNTEAFFGQGTRLTVV.

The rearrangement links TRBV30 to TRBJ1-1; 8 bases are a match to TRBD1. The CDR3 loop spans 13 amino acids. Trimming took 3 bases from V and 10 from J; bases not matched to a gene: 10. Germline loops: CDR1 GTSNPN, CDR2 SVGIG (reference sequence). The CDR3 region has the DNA TGTGCCTGGAGATGGTTGGACAGGGAGGGAGCTTTCTTT. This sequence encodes CAWRWLDREGAFF. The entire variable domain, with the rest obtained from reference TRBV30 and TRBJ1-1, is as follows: SQTIHQWPATLVQPVGSPLSLECTVEGTSNPNLYWYRQAAGRGLQLLFYSVGIGQISSEVPQNLSASRPQDRQFILSSKKLLLSDSGFYLCAWRWLDREGAFFGQGTRLTVV.

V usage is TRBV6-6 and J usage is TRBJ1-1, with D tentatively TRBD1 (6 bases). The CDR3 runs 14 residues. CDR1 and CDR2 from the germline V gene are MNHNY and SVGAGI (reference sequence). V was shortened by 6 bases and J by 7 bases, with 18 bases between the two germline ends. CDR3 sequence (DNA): TGTGCCAGCAGGGCCGAGGGGGTCCACCTTGAAGCTTTCTTT. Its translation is CASRAEGVHLEAFF.

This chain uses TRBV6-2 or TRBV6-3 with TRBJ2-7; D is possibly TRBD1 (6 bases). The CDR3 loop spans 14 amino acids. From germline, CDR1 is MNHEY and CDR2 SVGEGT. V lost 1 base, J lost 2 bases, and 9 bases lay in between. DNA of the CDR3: TGTGCCAGCAGTTACTTCAGGGGTACCTACGAGCAGTACTTC. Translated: CASSYFRGTYEQYF.

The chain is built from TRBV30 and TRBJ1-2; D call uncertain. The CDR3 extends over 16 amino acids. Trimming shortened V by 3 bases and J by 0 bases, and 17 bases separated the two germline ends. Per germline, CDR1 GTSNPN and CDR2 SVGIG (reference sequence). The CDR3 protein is CAWSLIPEAANYGYTF. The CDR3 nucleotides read TGTGCCTGGAGCTTGATTCCGGAAGCAGCTAACTATGGCTACACCTTC. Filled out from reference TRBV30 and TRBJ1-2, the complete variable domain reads SQTIHQWPATLVQPVGSPLSLECTVEGTSNPNLYWYRQAAGRGLQLLFYSVGIGQISSEVPQNLSASRPQDRQFILSSKKLLLSDSGFYLCAWSLIPEAANYGYTFGSGTRLTVV.

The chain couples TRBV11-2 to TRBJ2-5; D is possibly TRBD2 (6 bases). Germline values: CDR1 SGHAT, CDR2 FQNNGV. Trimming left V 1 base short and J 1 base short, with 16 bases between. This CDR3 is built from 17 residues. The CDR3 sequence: CASSLVGGTNFQETQYF. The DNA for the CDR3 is TGTGCCAGCAGCTTAGTGGGGGGAACGAATTTCCAAGAGACCCAGTACTTC.

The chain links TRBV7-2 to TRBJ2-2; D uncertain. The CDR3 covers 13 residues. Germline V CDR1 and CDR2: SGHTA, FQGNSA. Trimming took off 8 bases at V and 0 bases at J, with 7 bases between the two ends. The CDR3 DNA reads TGTGCCAGCCCCGCCCCGAACACCGGGGAGCTGTTTTTT. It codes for CASPAPNTGELFF.

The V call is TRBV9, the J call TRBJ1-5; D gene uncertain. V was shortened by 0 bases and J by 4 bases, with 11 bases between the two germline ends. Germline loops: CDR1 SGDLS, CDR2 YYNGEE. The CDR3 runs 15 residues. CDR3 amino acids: CASSVGWTTNQPQHF. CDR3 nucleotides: TGTGCCAGCAGCGTAGGGTGGACCACGAATCAGCCCCAGCATTTT.

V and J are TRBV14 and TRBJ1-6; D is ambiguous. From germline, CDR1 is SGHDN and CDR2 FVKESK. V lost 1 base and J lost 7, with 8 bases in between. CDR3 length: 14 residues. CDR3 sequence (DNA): TGTGCCAGCAGCCAAGTTTACGTCAATTCACCCCTCCACTTT. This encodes CASSQVYVNSPLHF.